This entry is about one T cell receptor beta chain. As yet, its antigen is unknown. The record originates from a study of cytomegalovirus exposure and HLA in healthy donors. The study's findings and limits: Analysis was carried out at a later point, and it linked a missense DCLRE1C variant to TCR beta V- and J-gene trimming. Researchers reported that a few CMV-associated chains were confirmed in vitro as CMV antigen-specific.

CDR1 and CDR2 (germline): SEHNR, FQNEAQ (reference sequence). With 1 base removed from V and 6 bases from J, the gap between germline ends came to 16 bases. CDR3 length: 17 residues. In the PCR, 60 Vbeta and 13 Jbeta primers were used. Study processing details: It was a later analysis that counted some 80 million unique TCR beta chains, of which about 10 million were shared. The repertoire was sequenced with immunoSEQ multiplex PCR; TCRdb's copy has only in-frame clones and lacks some. D and trimming come from the DNA, and the V and J calls and clone size come from that table. In the table there are about 130,000 clones, under 90% of which are singletons.

Sequenced: PBMCs. The chain combines TRBV7-9 with TRBJ1-6; possible D gene TRBD1, 5 bases. This clonotype was obtained from a woman in her 40s in good health and CMV-seropositive. CDR3 loop: CASSLGRQGVGNSPLHF. The CDR3 coding sequence is TGTGCCAGCAGCTTAGGTCGCCAGGGTGTGGGTAATTCACCCCTCCACTTT.